The 2 T cell receptor beta chains reported below all come from one sample, sequenced in a study of blood T cell repertoires in COVID-19 (dated by TCRdb to about 2020). Library prep was done by the immunoSEQ multiplex PCR assay. Here the immuneACCESS table is served through TCRdb, limited to in-frame sequences with V and J called. Missing clones are a known gap in these copies; in checked studies unresolved V genes cover under half, and the rest lacks a known reason. The sample yields some 100,000 clones; roughly 91% were counted once. The ten largest clones take up around 5% of the sample. Source material: peripheral blood. Receptors originate from a woman over 75 with active COVID-19.

The CDR3 spells CASSFGQINSPLHF. In DNA, the CDR3 is TGTGCCAGCAGTTTTGGACAAATTAATTCACCCCTCCACTTT. The genes are TRBV27 and TRBJ1-6, with D possibly TRBD1 on 5 matching bases. Germline lookup yields CDR1 MNHEY and CDR2 SMNVEV (reference sequence). This CDR3 has 14 residues. Trimming removed 3 bases at V and 6 bases at J, with 9 bases between.

The chain joins TRBV18 to TRBJ2-5; D unclear. Germline lookup yields CDR1 KGHSH and CDR2 LQKENI. This CDR3 has 12 amino acids. V lost 2 bases, J lost 5 bases, and 6 bases lay in between. In DNA, the CDR3 is TGTGCCAGCTCACCAACGAGGGAGACCCAGTACTTC. Translated: CASSPTRETQYF.